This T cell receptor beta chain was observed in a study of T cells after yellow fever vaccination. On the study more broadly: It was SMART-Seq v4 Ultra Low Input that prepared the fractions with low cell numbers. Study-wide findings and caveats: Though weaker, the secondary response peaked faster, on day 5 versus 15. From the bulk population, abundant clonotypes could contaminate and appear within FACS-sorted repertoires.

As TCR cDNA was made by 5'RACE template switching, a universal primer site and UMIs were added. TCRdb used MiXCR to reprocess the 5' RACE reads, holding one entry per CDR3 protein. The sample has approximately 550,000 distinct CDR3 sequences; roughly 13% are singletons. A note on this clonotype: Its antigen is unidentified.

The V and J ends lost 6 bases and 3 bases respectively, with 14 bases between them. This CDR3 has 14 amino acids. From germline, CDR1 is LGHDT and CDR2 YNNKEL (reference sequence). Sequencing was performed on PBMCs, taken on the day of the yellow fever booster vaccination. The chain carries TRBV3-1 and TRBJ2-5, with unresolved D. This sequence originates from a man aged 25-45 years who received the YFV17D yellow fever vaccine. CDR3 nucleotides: TGTGCCAGCAGACAACTCGGTATGAAAGAGACCCAGTACTTC. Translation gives CASRQLGMKETQYF.